These 12 T cell receptor beta chains originate from one sample sequenced in a study of OX40 agonist ivuxolimab in advanced cancers. Profiling relied on immunoSEQ multiplex PCR, and the TCRdb table lists in-frame clones only, not all of them. The sample holds roughly 72,000 clones, over 75% seen once. This material consisted of CD4+ or CD8+ T cells sorted from blood, taken in a trial of the OX40 agonist ivuxolimab. The receptors stem from an adult with an advanced solid tumor such as melanoma, head and neck, liver or kidney cancer.

This rearrangement joins TRBV2 to TRBJ2-7; 7 bases line up with TRBD1. Germline CDR1 and CDR2: SNHLY and FYNNEI. This CDR3 is 17 amino acids long. J gave up 0 bases and V 6 bases, and 14 bases lay outside the gene matches. The CDR3 sequence is CASSPIPRTGSSYEQYF. The CDR3 DNA reads TGTGCCAGCAGCCCCATCCCCAGGACAGGAAGCTCCTACGAGCAGTACTTC.

The rearrangement joins TRBV10-3 to TRBJ1-1; D is perhaps TRBD1 (6 bases). CDR3 length equals 15 residues. V was cut by 7 bases and J by 2 bases, with 17 bases left in between. The germline V gene encodes CDR1 ENHRY and CDR2 SYGVKD. DNA of the CDR3: TGTGCCATCACCGGGGGGCTGGGTTTCAACACTGAAGCTTTCTTT. Encoded protein: CAITGGLGFNTEAFF.

The chain carries TRBV13 and TRBJ2-7; TRBD1 or TRBD2 may be the D gene (5 bases each). The V gene lost 5 bases and the J gene lost 5 bases, with 16 bases spanning the gap. The CDR3 covers 14 residues. Per the germline V gene, CDR1 is PRHDT and CDR2 is FYEKMQ (reference sequence). CDR3 coding DNA: TGTGCCAGCAGCAGCCGGGACCTCGGCCACGAGCAGTACTTC. Amino acid sequence: CASSSRDLGHEQYF.

V is TRBV6-1 and J is TRBJ2-1; 8 nucleotides align to TRBD2. Germline V lookup: CDR1 MNHNS, CDR2 SASEGT. The CDR3 loop spans 14 amino acids. V lost 2 bases, J lost 7 bases, and 4 bases stayed unmatched. The CDR3 DNA reads as TGTGCCAGCAGTGAATTAGCGGGGATGAATGAGCAGTTCTTC. It yields the protein CASSELAGMNEQFF.

The V gene is TRBV7-9, the J gene TRBJ2-3; 9 bases align to TRBD2. V was clipped by 1 base and J by 3 bases; unmatched bases: 2. From germline, CDR1 is SEHNR and CDR2 FQNEAQ (reference sequence). CDR3 length equals 15 residues. The CDR3 DNA reads as TGTGCCAGCAGCTTAGGCACTAGCGGGACAGATACGCAGTATTTT. This translates into CASSLGTSGTDTQYF.

The rearrangement joins TRBV6-4 to TRBJ2-3, with 9 bases that match TRBD2. The CDR3 spans 15 residues. Losses at the gene ends were 3 bases for V and 4 bases for J; bases not matched to a gene: 5. The germline CDR1 and CDR2 sequences are MRHNA and SNTAGT. In DNA, the CDR3 is TGTGCCAGCAGTGAAGGCGGGGGGGCGGCAGATACGCAGTATTTT. The encoded protein is CASSEGGGAADTQYF.

V gene TRBV6-6 combines with J gene TRBJ1-1; D call uncertain. This CDR3 contains 16 residues. CDR1 and CDR2 (germline): MNHNY, SVGAGI (reference sequence). V gave up 5 bases and J gave up 0 bases, with 16 bases separating them. CDR3 nucleotide sequence: TGTGCCAGCAGTCCACACTATACAATACTGAACACTGAAGCTTTCTTT. It yields the protein CASSPHYTILNTEAFF.

The chain employs TRBV6-1 and TRBJ2-5; D may be TRBD2 (6 bases). The V gene lost 3 bases and the J gene lost 5 bases, with 7 bases spanning the gap. Germline V gene lookup returns CDR1 MNHNS and CDR2 SASEGT. The CDR3 extends over 12 amino acids. The CDR3 protein is CASSDGGETQYF. Here the CDR3 DNA reads TGTGCCAGCAGTGACGGGGGTGAGACCCAGTACTTC.

This clone is labeled medium-sized. The V call is TRBV9, the J call TRBJ2-2, with 8 bases that match TRBD2. The CDR3 loop spans 19 amino acids. V dropped 1 base and J dropped 3; count of bases not matched to a gene: 14. Germline CDR1 SGDLS, CDR2 YYNGEE. DNA of the CDR3: TGTGCCAGCAGCGTAACTCCCCCAGGGGACGGGGGGGACACCGGGGAGCTGTTTTTT. Its translation is CASSVTPPGDGGDTGELFF.

This clone appeared a single time. The chain couples TRBV5-1 to TRBJ2-5; D remains ambiguous. CDR1 is SGHRS and CDR2 is YFSETQ in the germline V gene. CDR3 length equals 15 residues. V lost 0 bases and J lost 0, with 9 bases in between. The DNA for the CDR3 is TGCGCCAGCAGCTTGGCCGCCGTGTACCAAGAGACCCAGTACTTC. Translated: CASSLAAVYQETQYF.

The chain is built from TRBV7-3 and TRBJ2-3; TRBD2 matches 9 bases. Germline V gene lookup returns CDR1 SGHTA and CDR2 FQGTGA. Losses at the gene ends were 2 bases for V and 5 bases for J; bases not matched to a gene: 5. The CDR3 covers 15 residues. CDR3 in DNA: TGTGCCAGCAGCTTACTAGCGGGAAACCAAGATACGCAGTATTTT. Translation: CASSLLAGNQDTQYF.

The V gene is TRBV18, the J gene TRBJ2-2, with D uncertain. CDR1 is KGHSH, CDR2 LQKENI, per germline. This CDR3 is built from 14 residues. Trimming removed 3 bases from V and 8 bases from J, with 13 bases in between. CDR3 amino acids: CASSPQAPPGELFF. The CDR3 region has the DNA TGTGCCAGCTCACCGCAGGCTCCCCCGGGGGAGCTGTTTTTT.